A single sample gave rise to the 32 T cell receptor beta chains below, sequenced in a study of T cells in localized non-small cell lung cancer (TCRdb year 2020). Preparation of the library involved the immunoSEQ multiplex PCR assay. The table was pulled from immuneACCESS by TCRdb, which kept in-frame rearrangements only. Such tables lose some clones; where checked, under half of the loss comes from unresolved V genes, and the rest has no known cause. Recorded for this sample are fewer than 40,000 clones; roughly 93% of them occurred a single time. Jointly, the top ten make up 6.5% to 10% of the sample. The sample consisted of peripheral blood, taken before any cancer treatment. The source is a female donor over 55 with stage I lung adenocarcinoma.

This sequence joins TRBV7-2 and TRBJ2-7, with 7 bases identical to TRBD1. The ends lost 3 bases at V and 6 bases at J; junction bases unmatched: 2. This CDR3 contains 12 residues. The V gene's germline CDR1 is SGHTA and CDR2 FQGNSA. Here the CDR3 DNA reads TGTGCCAGCAGCTTCTCAGGGGGCGAGCAGTACTTC. Translated, it gives CASSFSGGEQYF.

This chain connects TRBV28 to TRBJ1-1; D perhaps matches TRBD1 (5 bases). The CDR3 contains 14 residues. The V end lost 3 bases, the J end lost 0 bases, and 8 bases lay between the germline ends. Per the germline V gene, CDR1 is MDHEN and CDR2 is SYDVKM. CDR3 sequence: CASSFGTVNTEAFF. DNA of the CDR3: TGTGCCAGCAGTTTCGGGACGGTGAACACTGAAGCTTTCTTT.

This clone was seen a single time. The rearrangement uses TRBV18 and TRBJ1-2, with unresolved D. CDR1 is KGHSH, CDR2 LQKENI, per germline. V dropped 6 bases and J dropped 2 bases, with 7 bases sitting between them. This CDR3 spans 12 amino acids. The CDR3 DNA follows: TGTGCCAGCTCCCCAGGCAACTATGGCTACACCTTC. It translates to CASSPGNYGYTF.

The chain has TRBV19 and TRBJ2-1; TRBD1 matches at 11 bases. The length of the CDR3 is 14 residues. Trimming at V came to 7 bases and at J to 5 bases, leaving 4 bases not matched to a gene. CDR1 and CDR2 (germline): LNHDA, SQIVND (reference sequence). The CDR3 sequence: CASTRTGGNNEQFF. The CDR3 coding sequence is TGTGCCAGTACCAGGACAGGGGGCAACAATGAGCAGTTCTTC.

The chain recombines TRBV6-5 with TRBJ2-7; tentative D call: TRBD2 (6 bases). V shed 2 bases and J shed 6 bases, with 8 bases lying between them. Germline loops: CDR1 MNHEY, CDR2 SVGAGI. The CDR3 is 12 amino acids. CDR3 nucleotide sequence: TGTGCCAGCAGTTACCAGGGAGGCGAGCAGTACTTC. Its protein product is CASSYQGGEQYF.

The table lists this clone with a count of one. This chain links TRBV7-9 with TRBJ1-1; TRBD1 matches 8 bases. V was clipped by 5 bases and J by 1 base; unmatched bases: 6. The V gene's germline CDR1 is SEHNR and CDR2 FQNEAQ (reference sequence). This CDR3 contains 15 residues. The CDR3 DNA is TGTGCCAGCAGCGCCAGGACAGGGACGAACACTGAAGCTTTCTTT. The encoded protein is CASSARTGTNTEAFF.

The rearrangement links TRBV10-2 to TRBJ2-3; possibly TRBD1 for D (6 bases). Trimming pared 1 base from V and 3 bases from J, leaving 14 bases between. This CDR3 region has 16 residues. Germline V gene data show CDR1 as WSHSY and CDR2 as SAAADI. The CDR3 DNA sequence: TGCGCCAGCAGTGAGTGGGGGCTGGGTCTTACAGATACGCAGTATTTT. As protein: CASSEWGLGLTDTQYF.

The chain couples TRBV7-2 to TRBJ1-4; 8 bases match TRBD1. Germline V CDR1 and CDR2: SGHTA, FQGNSA. Unmatched junction bases numbered 12, after V lost 6 bases and J lost 9 bases. The CDR3 is made up of 15 amino acids. The CDR3 here is CASSGGAGGEKKLFF. Here the CDR3 DNA reads TGTGCCAGCAGTGGCGGGGCAGGGGGCGAGAAAAAACTGTTTTTT. The whole variable domain, filled in from reference TRBV7-2 and TRBJ1-4, reads GAGVSQSPSNKVTEKGKDVELRCDPISGHTALYWYRQSLGQGLEFLIYFQGNSAPDKSGLPSDRFSAERTGGSVSTLTIQRTQQEDSAVYLCASSGGAGGEKKLFFGSGTQLSVL.

V is TRBV5-1 and J is TRBJ1-2; D remains unclear. CDR1 and CDR2 from the germline V gene are SGHRS and YFSETQ. This CDR3 has 13 amino acids. V was pared by 0 bases and J by 3 bases, with 6 bases between. For the CDR3, the DNA is TGCGCCAGCAGCTTGGACATTGACTATGGCTACACCTTC. Translating it yields CASSLDIDYGYTF.

This chain joins TRBV12-5 and TRBJ1-3; the D is unclear. V was pared by 4 bases and J by 3 bases, with 7 bases between. Germline CDR1 is LGHNT and CDR2 is FRNRAP. CDR3 length: 13 residues. The CDR3 loop is CASGSSDGNTIYF. DNA of the CDR3: TGTGCTAGTGGTTCCAGCGATGGAAACACCATATATTTT.

This chain connects TRBV19 to TRBJ2-3; TRBD2 might be the D (6 bases). CDR3 length: 14 amino acids. Germline V gene sequence: CDR1 LNHDA, CDR2 SQIVND (reference sequence). V lost 5 bases and J lost 2, with 11 bases in between. The CDR3 coding sequence is TGTGCCAGTAGTCCGACGGGAGCCACAGATACGCAGTATTTT. This codes for CASSPTGATDTQYF.

This chain uses TRBV28 with TRBJ1-5; TRBD1 is a possible D gene (5 bases). CDR1 and CDR2 from the germline V gene are MDHEN and SYDVKM. The CDR3 runs to 15 residues. V gave up 4 bases and J gave up 3 bases, with 13 bases separating them. CDR3 region: CASSSPGRSNQPQHF. The CDR3 nucleotides are TGTGCCAGCAGTTCCCCGGGACGGTCCAATCAGCCCCAGCATTTT.

V gene TRBV21-1 combines with J gene TRBJ1-2. TRBV21-1 is assigned pseudogene status. The CDR3 consists of 15 residues. As DNA, the CDR3 is TGTGCCAGCAGCCCCCGGACGGACTCTAACTATGGCTACACCTTC. As protein: CASSPRTDSNYGYTF.

The CDR3 nucleotides read TGTGCCTGGAGTATGAAAGGGAGCTCAGATACGCAGTATTTT. Translated, it gives CAWSMKGSSDTQYF. The chain joins TRBV30 to TRBJ2-3; maybe TRBD2 (5 bases). Trimming left V 2 bases short and J 4 bases short, with 13 bases between. The CDR3 sequence is 14 residues long. Germline loops: CDR1 GTSNPN, CDR2 SVGIG (reference sequence).

V gene TRBV5-1 combines with J gene TRBJ2-1; tentatively, D is TRBD2 (6 bases). CDR1 and CDR2 (germline): SGHRS, YFSETQ. The CDR3 is made up of 16 amino acids. Trimming removed 2 bases at V and 7 bases at J, with 19 bases between. CDR3 sequence: CASSFAFTRDLNEQFF. The CDR3 nucleotides are TGCGCCAGCAGCTTCGCTTTTACGCGGGACCTTAATGAGCAGTTCTTC.

V gene TRBV14 combines with J gene TRBJ2-5, with D possibly called TRBD1 or TRBD2 (5 bases each). Germline assignment: CDR1 SGHDN and CDR2 FVKESK. V dropped 3 bases and J dropped 0 bases, with 14 bases sitting between them. The CDR3 spans 16 residues. This CDR3 reads CASSHPGPPYQETQYF. The CDR3, as DNA: TGTGCCAGCAGCCACCCGGGACCGCCGTACCAAGAGACCCAGTACTTC.

The chain links TRBV6-5 to TRBJ2-7; D is unclear. The V end lost 6 bases, the J end lost 0 bases, and 15 bases lay between the germline ends. Looked up from germline, CDR1 is MNHEY and CDR2 is SVGAGI. This CDR3 contains 15 residues. The chain's CDR3 is CASRRQVEVSYEQYF. DNA for the CDR3: TGTGCCAGCAGGCGACAAGTAGAAGTCTCCTACGAGCAGTACTTC.

CDR3 in amino acids: CASSLGTGGKTEAFF. The DNA of the CDR3 is TGTGCCAGCAGTCTGGGGACAGGGGGTAAAACTGAAGCTTTCTTT. This chain joins TRBV9 and TRBJ1-1, with 11 positions matching TRBD1. V was pared by 5 bases and J by 5 bases, with 8 bases of the junction left unmatched. CDR1 SGDLS and CDR2 YYNGEE come from the germline V gene. This CDR3 is 15 amino acids long.

The J gene is TRBJ2-3, the V gene TRBV19; D call uncertain. V was clipped by 3 bases and J by 2 bases, with 6 bases between them. CDR3 length: 13 residues. The germline gives CDR1 LNHDA, CDR2 SQIVND (reference sequence). CDR3 amino acids: CASSIRLTDTQYF. As DNA, the CDR3 is TGTGCCAGTAGTATTAGACTCACAGATACGCAGTATTTT.

The V and J genes are TRBV4-2 and TRBJ2-5; no definite D call. This CDR3 has 12 amino acids. CDR1 and CDR2 (germline): LGHNA, YNFKEQ. Trimming took 0 bases from V and 5 from J, leaving 4 bases between them. CDR3: CASSQDLETQYF. CDR3 DNA sequence: TGTGCCAGCAGCCAAGATCTGGAGACCCAGTACTTC.

The rearrangement links TRBV15 to TRBJ2-3, with 7 bases matching TRBD2. The germline V gene has CDR1 LNHNV and CDR2 YYDKDF (reference sequence). V lost 6 bases, J lost 2 bases, and 8 bases stayed unmatched. The CDR3 runs to 15 residues. CDR3 region: CATSPGLGLTDTQYF. As DNA, the CDR3 is TGTGCCACCAGTCCTGGACTAGGGCTCACAGATACGCAGTATTTT.

The V gene is TRBV4-3, the J gene TRBJ1-1; unclear D gene. Germline V gene sequence: CDR1 LGHNA, CDR2 YSLEER. V gave up 0 bases and J gave up 1 base, with 15 bases separating them. The length of the CDR3 is 17 residues. The DNA for the CDR3 is TGCGCCAGCAGCCAAGACGTGTTTGGGTGGGGGAACACTGAAGCTTTCTTT. This translates into CASSQDVFGWGNTEAFF.

The rearrangement links TRBV28 to TRBJ1-5; the D is unclear. Trimming removed 6 bases at V and 0 bases at J, with 9 bases between. The CDR3 totals 14 residues. CDR1 is MDHEN and CDR2 is SYDVKM in the germline V gene. The chain's CDR3 is CASRTVYSNQPQHF. The CDR3 coding sequence is TGTGCCAGCAGAACGGTTTATAGCAATCAGCCCCAGCATTTT. The entire variable domain, with the rest obtained from reference TRBV28 and TRBJ1-5, is as follows: DVKVTQSSRYLVKRTGEKVFLECVQDMDHENMFWYRQDPGLGLRLIYFSYDVKMKEKGDIPEGYSVSREKKERFSLILESASTNQTSMYLCASRTVYSNQPQHFGDGTRLSIL.

The chain combines TRBV7-9 with TRBJ2-2; D not resolved. CDR1 is SEHNR, CDR2 FQNEAQ, per germline (reference sequence). CDR3 size: 13 residues. The ends were cut back, 4 bases at V and 1 base at J, with 4 bases in the middle. The CDR3 sequence: CASSSKNTGELFF. The DNA of the CDR3 is TGTGCCAGCAGCTCAAAGAACACCGGGGAGCTGTTTTTT.

The V call is TRBV6-5, the J call TRBJ2-1; the D gene could be TRBD1 or TRBD2 (7 bases each). Germline V gives CDR1 MNHEY, CDR2 SVGAGI. V shed 2 bases and J shed 5 bases, with 13 bases lying between them. The CDR3 extends over 15 amino acids. CDR3 loop: CASSYVRGGNNEQFF. The CDR3 region has the DNA TGTGCCAGCAGTTACGTCAGGGGGGGGAACAATGAGCAGTTCTTC.

The CDR3 reads CSTGTGKNEQFF. The CDR3 DNA reads as TGCAGCACCGGGACAGGCAAAAATGAGCAGTTCTTC. The V call is TRBV29-1, the J call TRBJ2-1; TRBD1 matches at 8 bases. The germline CDR1 and CDR2 sequences are SQVTM and ANQGSEA. Unmatched junction bases numbered 7, after V lost 8 bases and J lost 7 bases. The CDR3 contains 12 residues.

This chain uses TRBV9 with TRBJ2-5; 8 bases line up with TRBD1. Per germline, CDR1 SGDLS and CDR2 YYNGEE. V was pared by 4 bases and J by 6 bases, with 5 bases of the junction left unmatched. This CDR3 has 13 amino acids. CDR3 sequence reads: CASSLGQGQTQYF. In DNA form, the CDR3 reads TGTGCCAGCAGCTTAGGACAGGGACAGACCCAGTACTTC.

J is TRBJ1-5 and V is TRBV4-3; D remains unclear. CDR1 and CDR2 from the germline V gene are LGHNA and YSLEER. The CDR3 consists of 15 residues. V gave up 1 base and J gave up 1 base, with 8 bases separating them. The CDR3 is CASSQGTASNQPQHF. CDR3 DNA: TGCGCCAGCAGCCAAGGAACAGCAAGCAATCAGCCCCAGCATTTT.

V is TRBV5-8 and J is TRBJ1-2; 9 nucleotides line up with TRBD1. CDR3 length: 15 residues. The germline V gene has CDR1 SGHTS and CDR2 YDEGEE. Losses at the gene ends were 1 base for V and 6 bases for J; bases not matched to a gene: 7. CDR3 region: CASSLNRQGGHGYTF. The CDR3 nucleotides read TGTGCCAGCAGCTTGAACCGACAGGGGGGCCATGGCTACACCTTC.

The table lists this clone with a few counts. The chain joins TRBV20-1 to TRBJ2-7; D is uncertain. The CDR3 covers 11 residues. CDR1 and CDR2 from the germline V gene are DFQATT and SNEGSKA (reference sequence). V dropped 0 bases and J dropped 4 bases, with 4 bases sitting between them. The CDR3 spells CSARDGYEQYV. CDR3 in DNA: TGCAGTGCTAGAGATGGATACGAGCAGTACGTC.

V and J are TRBV28 and TRBJ2-2; D is undetermined. The CDR3 has 13 amino acids. In germline, CDR1 is MDHEN, CDR2 SYDVKM. Deletions cut 8 bases from V and 0 bases from J, with 7 bases between. The CDR3 sequence: CASAPPNTGELFF. CDR3 DNA: TGTGCCAGCGCCCCACCGAACACCGGGGAGCTGTTTTTT.

The CDR3 loop is CASGRTVANEKLFF. CDR3 bases: TGTGCCAGCGGCCGGACGGTCGCTAATGAAAAACTGTTTTTT. The J gene is TRBJ1-4, the V gene TRBV28, with D unresolved. Trimming shortened V by 8 bases and J by 3 bases, and 13 bases separated the two germline ends. The CDR3 is 14 residues long. Looked up from germline, CDR1 is MDHEN and CDR2 is SYDVKM.